The 2 T cell receptor beta chains listed next were all sequenced from one sample in a study of blood T cells in healthy people across ages. The authors ran a second PCR of about 7 to 11 cycles using a sample-barcoded 5' primer and a J-beta primer mix. MiXCR, applied by TCRdb to the 5' RACE reads, yields one record per CDR3 protein. The repertoire holds around 800,000 distinct CDR3 sequences, with more than 25% as singletons. The same data also contributed to another study, on T cells of mothers and their children.

Source material: blood. These receptors came from a boy younger than 18 in good health.

This rearrangement joins TRBV6-6 to TRBJ1-6; no definite D call. The CDR3 has 13 residues. Trimming stripped 0 bases from V and 11 bases from J, with 8 bases between. CDR1 is MNHNY and CDR2 is SVGAGI in the germline V gene (reference sequence). CDR3 sequence reads: CASSYSGGPPLHF. The DNA for the CDR3 is TGTGCCAGCAGTTACTCCGGAGGGCCACCCCTCCACTTT.

A few counts support this clonotype. The chain joins TRBV9 to TRBJ1-1, with TRBD1 matching 9 bases. Germline trimming cut 4 bases from V and 1 base from J; bases unmatched to any gene: 11. This CDR3 is 17 amino acids long. From germline, CDR1 is SGDLS and CDR2 YYNGEE. The CDR3 nucleotides read TGTGCCAGCAGCCCACCCCCCGGGACAGGGCCGAACACTGAAGCTTTCTTT. Protein sequence: CASSPPPGTGPNTEAFF.